The TCR beta chain under discussion was sequenced for a study of early T cells in non-severe SARS-CoV-2 infection. One entry per CDR3 protein, called by TCRdb with MiXCR from the 5' RACE reads. The sample consists of some 96,000 distinct CDR3 sequences, approximately 10% of them appearing once. This clonotype was observed a few times. Germline CDR1 DFQATT, CDR2 SNEGSKA (reference sequence). The CDR3 is 16 residues long. Trimming removed 6 bases from V and 4 bases from J, with 25 bases in between. The clonotype comes from an adult who was a healthcare worker with PCR-confirmed SARS-CoV-2 infection or an uninfected control (not recorded which). The V call is TRBV20-1, the J call TRBJ2-7, with D possibly TRBD1 on 6 matching bases. The sequencing used whole blood, collected at baseline. The CDR3 reads CSAATTRRTAEYEQYF. The CDR3 bases are TGCAGTGCCGCAACAACGCGGAGGACAGCTGAATACGAGCAGTACTTC.